The subject of this entry is one T cell receptor beta chain. Antigen: not known. The source of the sample is a study of OX40 agonist ivuxolimab in advanced cancers. Study background: Intravenous ivuxolimab at 0.01 to 10 mg/kg was given to patients every 2 weeks. Every patient in dose escalation had hepatocellular carcinoma, melanoma, renal cell or head and neck cancer. Partial responses were achieved by three patients, one with hepatocellular carcinoma and two with cutaneous melanoma.

Clones were sequenced by immunoSEQ multiplex PCR, and TCRdb holds only the in-frame ones, with some missing. The data contain under 100,000 clones, 70% to 85% of them seen just once; the ten biggest clones take up around 5.9%. CDR1 and CDR2 from the germline V gene are MGHDK and SYGVNS. J lost 6 bases, V lost 5 bases, and 8 bases had no gene match. The CDR3 is 15 amino acids. General observations from the study: On average, CD8+ T cells had more expanded clones than CD4+.

The sample consisted of CD4+ or CD8+ T cells sorted from blood, taken in a trial of the OX40 agonist ivuxolimab. The TCR comes from an adult with an advanced solid tumor such as melanoma, head and neck, liver or kidney cancer. The gene calls are TRBV25-1 and TRBJ2-1; 9 bases line up with TRBD2. The CDR3 DNA sequence: TGTGCCAGCAGTAACTCCAATAGCGGGAGCAATGAGCAGTTCTTC. It translates to CASSNSNSGSNEQFF.